This record concerns one T cell receptor (beta chain) sequence. The antigen is not known. This specimen belongs to a study of cytomegalovirus exposure and HLA in healthy donors. Study conclusions and caveats: Published work reported that the classifier diagnosed cytomegalovirus status with high specificity and sensitivity. A later analysis linked 15,000 to 20,000 TCR beta sequences to HLA alleles at 0.05 false discovery rate. Later analysis placed DRB1 highest and HLA-C lowest in TCR association rates, which differed by HLA locus. Later analysis suggested most CMV-associated TCR beta chains were HLA-restricted.

Trimming shortened V by 2 bases and J by 1 base, and 12 bases separated the two germline ends. This CDR3 has 16 amino acids. Germline CDR1 is MNHNY and CDR2 is SVGAGI (reference sequence). Use of 60 Vbeta and 13 Jbeta primers characterized the PCR. TCRdb's copy holds only in-frame clones and misses some; the assay was immunoSEQ multiplex PCR. The sample has around 75,000 clones, about 80% seen once. The clonotype was recovered from a man between 35 and 55 years old in good health and CMV-seronegative. The chain joins TRBV6-6 to TRBJ1-5; a possible D gene is TRBD1 (5 bases). The sample taken for sequencing was PBMCs. The CDR3 protein is CASSYPGEGSNQPQHF. The CDR3 bases are TGTGCCAGCAGTTACCCGGGGGAGGGAAGCAATCAGCCCCAGCATTTT.